The 2 T cell receptor beta chains presented below share a single source sample, sequenced in a study of cytomegalovirus exposure and HLA in healthy donors. PCR employed 60 Vbeta and 13 Jbeta primers. The assay was immunoSEQ multiplex PCR, and TCRdb's table has in-frame clones only and misses some. The sample lists 90,000 to 120,000 clones; about 74% were seen once. The sample was PBMCs. Receptors were obtained from a woman between 40 and 55 years old in good health and CMV-seropositive.

This chain connects TRBV6-1 to TRBJ1-1; 7 positions match TRBD1. The CDR3 is 18 residues long. Germline CDR1 is MNHNS and CDR2 is SASEGT. V dropped 2 bases and J dropped 0; count of bases not matched to a gene: 12. The CDR3 loop is CASSELPLLGTVNTEAFF. The CDR3 DNA is TGTGCCAGCAGTGAATTGCCTCTACTCGGGACAGTGAACACTGAAGCTTTCTTT.

This rearrangement joins TRBV6-1 to TRBJ1-2; D is ambiguous. In germline, CDR1 is MNHNS, CDR2 SASEGT. The ends were cut back, 7 bases at V and 3 bases at J, with 9 bases in the middle. The CDR3 spans 12 residues. As DNA, the CDR3 is TGTGCCAGCAAGGCGGGCGACTATGGCTACACCTTC. It is translated as CASKAGDYGYTF.